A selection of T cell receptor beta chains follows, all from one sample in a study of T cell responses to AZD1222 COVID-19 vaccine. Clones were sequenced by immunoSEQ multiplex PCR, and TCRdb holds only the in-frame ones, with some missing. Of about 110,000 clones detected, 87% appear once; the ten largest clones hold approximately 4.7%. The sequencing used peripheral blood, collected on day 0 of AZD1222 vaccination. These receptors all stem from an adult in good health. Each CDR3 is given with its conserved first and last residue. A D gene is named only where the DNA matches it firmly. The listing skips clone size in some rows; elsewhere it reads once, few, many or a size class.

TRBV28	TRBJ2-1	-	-	TGTGCCAGCAGTTACGATCTAAGCTCCTACAATGAGCAGTTCTTC	CASSYDLSSYNEQFF
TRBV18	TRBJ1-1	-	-	TGTGCCAGCTCACCACGGTCCAACACTGAAGCTTTCTTT	CASSPRSNTEAFF
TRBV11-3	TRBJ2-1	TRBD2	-	TGTGCCAGCAGTCACCCCGGGACTACGGATGAGCAGTTCTTC	CASSHPGTTDEQFF
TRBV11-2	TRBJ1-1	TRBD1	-	TGTGCCAGCAGCTACCAGACAGGGACCACTGAAGCTTTCTTT	CASSYQTGTTEAFF
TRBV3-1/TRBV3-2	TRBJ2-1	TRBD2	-	TGTGCCAGCAGCCAAGTGGGCGGGAGGGCCGAGTTCTTC	CASSQVGGRAEFF
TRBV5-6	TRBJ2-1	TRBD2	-	TGTGCCAGCAGCCAGGGACTAGCGGGGAGAGCCTCCTACAATGAGCAGTTCTTC	CASSQGLAGRASYNEQFF
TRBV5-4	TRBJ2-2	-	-	TGTGCCAGCAGCTTATCGGCGGCGAACACCGGGGAGCTGTTTTTT	CASSLSAANTGELFF
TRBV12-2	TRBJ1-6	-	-	TGTGCAAGTCGCTTACGGGATTACTCCTATAATTCACCCCTCCACTTT	CASRLRDYSYNSPLHF
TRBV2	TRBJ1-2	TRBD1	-	TGTGCCAGCAAGGAAAGACAGGGGGACTATGGCTACACCTTC	CASKERQGDYGYTF
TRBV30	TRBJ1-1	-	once	TGTGCCTGGAGTTTAACTAGGAACACTGAAGCTTTCTTT	CAWSLTRNTEAFF
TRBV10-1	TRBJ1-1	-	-	TGCGCCAGCAGGGAGCAGACCAACACTGAAGCTTTCTTT	CASREQTNTEAFF
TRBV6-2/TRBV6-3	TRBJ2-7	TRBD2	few	TGTGCCAGCAGTCAGACATTAGCGGGGGCGTTCTACGAGCAGTACTTC	CASSQTLAGAFYEQYF
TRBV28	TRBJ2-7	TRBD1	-	TGTGCCAGCAGTCCTCAAACAGGGGGCTTGTACGAGCAGTACTTC	CASSPQTGGLYEQYF
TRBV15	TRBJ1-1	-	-	TGTGCCACCTTGTCGGGTTACGGGAACACTGAAGCTTTCTTT	CATLSGYGNTEAFF
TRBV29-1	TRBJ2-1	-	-	TGCAGCGTTAGGGACTCTTACAATGAGCAGTTCTTC	CSVRDSYNEQFF
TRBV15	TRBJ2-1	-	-	TGTGCCACCAGCAGAGTACAGGGAGGCAATGAGCAGTTCTTC	CATSRVQGGNEQFF
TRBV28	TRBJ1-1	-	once	TGTGCCAGCGAGGGTCGGGCGGGGGGCACTGAAGCTTTCTTT	CASEGRAGGTEAFF
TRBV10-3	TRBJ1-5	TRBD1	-	TGTGCCATCAGTCCCGGAAACAGGGGTAATCAGCCCCAGCATTTT	CAISPGNRGNQPQHF
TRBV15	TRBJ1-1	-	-	TGTGCCACCAGCACCCCTAACACTGAAGCTTTCTTT	CATSTPNTEAFF
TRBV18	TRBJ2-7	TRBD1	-	TGTGCCAGCTCACCGCAGACAGGGGAGACATACGAGCAGTACTTC	CASSPQTGETYEQYF
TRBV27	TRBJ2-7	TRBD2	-	TGTGCCAGCAGTTCCTCCTGGGGGGGTGATGCTAGCGGGAGGGAGAGCTCCTACGAGCAGTACTTC	CASSSSWGGDASGRESSYEQYF
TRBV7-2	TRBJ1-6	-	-	TGTGCCAGCAGCTTAGAAAGGGTTAGCTTGAGATCCTATAATTCACCCCTCCACTTT	CASSLERVSLRSYNSPLHF
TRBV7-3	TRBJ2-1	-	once	TGTGCCAGCAGCTTAGCCCCGGGGGGCCACAATGAGCAGTTCTTC	CASSLAPGGHNEQFF
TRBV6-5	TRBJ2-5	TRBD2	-	TGTGCCAGCAGTTACCCTAGCGGGGGGGCAGGGGAGACCCAGTACTTC	CASSYPSGGAGETQYF